Described below is a single TCR beta chain sequence and its context. Unique molecular identifiers were present on cDNA, and template switching added a universal primer site. TCRdb called the 5' RACE reads again in MiXCR, with one record for every CDR3 protein. The table shows some 500,000 distinct CDR3 sequences, with approximately 15% occurring only once. This CDR3 spans 16 amino acids. The germline V gene encodes CDR1 LNHNV and CDR2 YYDKDF (reference sequence). V dropped 1 base and J dropped 4 bases, with 15 bases sitting between them. The entry originates in a study of identical twins. The same sample was also studied in work on yellow fever vaccine responses in identical twins.

V is TRBV15 and J is TRBJ2-3; D is unclear. Sequencing was done on a sample of CD4+ T cells sorted from blood. The TCR originated in a woman between 18 and 29 years old in good health. CDR3 residues: CATSRVGRTHPDTQYF. CDR3 nucleotides: TGTGCCACCAGCAGAGTGGGTCGGACCCACCCAGATACGCAGTATTTT.